The subject of this entry is one T cell receptor beta chain. Its antigen remains unidentified. CDR3 length: 18 amino acids. The germline V gene encodes CDR1 MGHRA and CDR2 YSYEKL. J was trimmed by 5 bases and V by 0 bases; bases with no gene match: 11. This specimen belongs to a study of cytomegalovirus exposure and HLA in healthy donors. Study-wide results and limits: What a later analysis reportedly showed was that an Asian-associated ancestry cluster had fewer N-insertions than the roughly 670-donor mean.

PCR was performed using 60 Vbeta and 13 Jbeta primers. TCRdb keeps only in-frame clones here, not all; method: immunoSEQ multiplex PCR. Of 110,000 to 150,000 clones in the sample, 75% to 80% are singletons; the top ten hold 1.5% to 2%. The receptor was derived from a woman in her 30s in good health and CMV-seronegative. The chain uses TRBV4-1 and TRBJ1-2; 11 bases fit TRBD1. Specimen: PBMCs. This chain's CDR3 is CASSQDPGGTGGMYGYTF. CDR3 nucleotides: TGCGCCAGCAGCCAAGATCCGGGCGGGACAGGGGGTATGTATGGCTACACCTTC.